The next 7 T cell receptor beta chains were all read from a single sample in a study of T cells after posttransplantation cyclophosphamide. Cells defined as naive were viable CD3+CD4+ or CD3+CD8+ and CCR7+CD45RA+CD45RO-CD95-CD27+CD28+. Data came from immunoSEQ multiplex PCR; TCRdb stores just in-frame clones and leaves some out. The sample carries roughly 30,000 clones, about 91% recorded once. Source material: naive CD4+ T cells sorted from blood. These receptors all come from a man under 40 in good health and a related stem cell transplant donor.

The chain links TRBV7-2 to TRBJ1-2; possible D gene TRBD1, 6 bases. The CDR3 has 19 amino acids. Per germline, CDR1 SGHTA and CDR2 FQGNSA. V was shortened by 5 bases and J by 0 bases, with 25 bases between the two germline ends. The CDR3 spells CASSTLQGRLNPTNYGYTF. The CDR3 DNA is TGTGCCAGCAGCACGTTACAGGGTCGACTCAACCCGACTAACTATGGCTACACCTTC.

V and J are TRBV12-5 and TRBJ2-2; 7 nucleotides line up with TRBD1. Looked up from germline, CDR1 is LGHNT and CDR2 is FRNRAP. The CDR3 length is 17 residues. J was trimmed by 5 bases and V by 0 bases; bases with no gene match: 9. The CDR3 here is CASGLVRGTGETGELFF. In nucleotides, the CDR3 is TGTGCTAGTGGTTTGGTAAGGGGAACAGGGGAGACCGGGGAGCTGTTTTTT.

The chain is built from TRBV7-2 and TRBJ2-5; D remains ambiguous. CDR3 length: 12 residues. The ends were cut back, 5 bases at V and 7 bases at J, with 11 bases in the middle. The germline V gene encodes CDR1 SGHTA and CDR2 FQGNSA. In DNA, the CDR3 is TGTGCCAGCAGCCCATCTAGAAGGACCCAGTACTTC. Translating it yields CASSPSRRTQYF.

The chain uses TRBV7-3 and TRBJ2-5, with TRBD2 matching over 8 bases. In germline, CDR1 is SGHTA, CDR2 FQGTGA. CDR3 size: 15 residues. Trimming at V came to 5 bases and at J to 4 bases, leaving 9 bases not matched to a gene. The CDR3, as DNA: TGTGCCAGCAGCCCAGCCGGGGGGGGAGTAGAGACCCAGTACTTC. It specifies CASSPAGGGVETQYF.

This chain joins TRBV6-5 and TRBJ2-7; TRBD2 might be the D (6 bases). Germline V gene sequence: CDR1 MNHEY, CDR2 SVGAGI. The germline V and J ends were trimmed by 2 bases and 3 bases, with 11 bases remaining between them. This CDR3 contains 14 residues. CDR3 nucleotide sequence: TGTGCCAGCAGTTACACTGGGACTGGCTACGAGCAGTACTTC. It codes for CASSYTGTGYEQYF.

This chain uses TRBV28 with TRBJ1-1; D remains unclear. Germline CDR1 MDHEN, CDR2 SYDVKM. The V gene lost 8 bases and the J gene lost 5 bases, with 12 bases spanning the gap. The length of the CDR3 is 12 residues. The DNA for the CDR3 is TGTGCCAGCGGGAGGAAATGGACTGAAGCTTTCTTT. This codes for CASGRKWTEAFF.

This clone was detected only a few times. The V and J genes are TRBV28 and TRBJ1-5, with 8 positions matching TRBD1. V was clipped by 4 bases and J by 4 bases; unmatched bases: 3. Germline V gives CDR1 MDHEN, CDR2 SYDVKM. The CDR3 runs to 14 residues. CDR3 sequence reads: CASSSGQVNQPQHF. In DNA, the CDR3 is TGTGCCAGCAGTTCGGGACAGGTTAATCAGCCCCAGCATTTT.